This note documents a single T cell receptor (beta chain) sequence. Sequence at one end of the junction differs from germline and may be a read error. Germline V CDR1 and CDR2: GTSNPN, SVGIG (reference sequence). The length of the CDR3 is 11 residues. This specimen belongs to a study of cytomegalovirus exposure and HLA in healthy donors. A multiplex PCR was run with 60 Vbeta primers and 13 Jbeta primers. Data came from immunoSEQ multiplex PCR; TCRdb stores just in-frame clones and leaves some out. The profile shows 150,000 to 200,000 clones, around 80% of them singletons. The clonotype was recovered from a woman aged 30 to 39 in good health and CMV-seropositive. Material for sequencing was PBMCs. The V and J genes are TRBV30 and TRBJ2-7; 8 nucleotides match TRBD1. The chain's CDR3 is CAWSEQGVKDF. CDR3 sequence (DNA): TGTGCCTGGAGCGAACAGGGGGTCAAAGACTTC.